This T cell receptor beta chain was captured by sequencing in a study of shared clonotypes between healthy human individuals (dated by TCRdb to 2018 to 2021). About the full investigation: The cohort comprised a couple of women and a few men aged 18 to 49 years. For each donor, CD4 naive and CD4 memory were each given three plates, CD8 naive was given two plates, and CD8 memory was given one plate. To estimate repertoire size and how much clonotype sharing occurs between individuals, the study deeply sequenced the blood TCR repertoires of 4 to 6 healthy adults. To increase sequencing depth and limit assay-specific biases, TCR repertoire library preparation and sequencing were carried out by different laboratories using diverse techniques. Between about 0.9 and 9 billion PBMCs per donor were obtained by leukapheresis. The investigation overall reported the following: Only blood was sampled, and tissue TCR repertoires likely differ from those in blood. When a few donors were compared, the shared fraction of clonotypes was around 5% for naive CD4, roughly 3.4% for naive CD8, 2% to 2.5% for memory CD4, and 0.4% for memory CD8. Pairwise subsampling indicated that sequencing depth was expected to affect the degree of clonotype sharing among donors. Rarefaction of sorted-subset datasets indicated incomplete sequencing despite the large sequencing depth. Higher generation probabilities were observed for clonotypes shared by all four sorted-subset donors than for non-shared clonotypes. The small number of donors limited the genetic and exposure-history diversity represented. Larger estimated clonotype richness was generally found for naive subsets than for memory subsets.

Using the deep immunoSEQ assay, TCR CDR3 regions were amplified from genomic DNA by multiplex PCR. Extracted genomic DNA from each cell subset was spread evenly across all wells of several immunoSEQ 96-well plates, with each plate serving as a replicate. For sorted subsets, 200 to 250 ng genomic DNA, equal to tens of thousands of T cell genomes, was loaded into each replicate PCR. Purified libraries were quantified with a Qubit 3.0 fluorometer, sized on a Bioanalyzer 2100, and re-quantified with the KAPA Library Quantification kit. Every immunoSEQ 96-well plate was sequenced on a separate single-read 150-cycle Illumina NextSeq 550 flow cell. In the source study's methods: Because only junctional sequences without quality scores were contained in the immunoSEQ output, filtering matching that applied to full-length reads could not be performed. Sequences were annotated with PyIR, a Python wrapper for IgBLAST v1.9, and V/J genes and CDR3 were assigned using IMGT germline references. Reads were removed for weak V/J assignments (E-value above 1e-6), missing CDR3, stop codons, out-of-frame junctions, or ambiguous translated residues. V3J clonotypes were defined by identical inferred V gene, J gene, and CDR3 amino acid sequence. Percentage overlap between repertoires was computed as shared unique clonotypes divided by the size of the smaller repertoire. Repertoire richness was assessed with RTK rarefaction, the Chao1 estimator, and Recon v2.1 estimates of unobserved clonotypes. Generation probabilities were computed with OLGA for all TCRbeta clonotypes obtained by the gDNA method from four donors. This is the immuneACCESS table as TCRdb keeps it, with only in-frame sequences that have V and J called. A part of the clones is gone; compared with another copy, unresolved V genes explain less than half, and the rest is unexplained. V and J calls and clone size are copied from that table; D and trimming were computed from the DNA. Across this sample there are around 1.6 million clones, with 95% to 99% seen only once. Roughly 0.42% of the sample comes from the top ten.

Remarks on this clone: This clone's antigen is unknown. No base qualities exist here, and no much larger clone lies one base off it.

Healthy HIV-negative adults with no recently reported acute infections or vaccinations were included as donors. Every donor was a Caucasian adult residing in Nashville, Tennessee, USA. CD4+ T cells were enriched by magnetic negative selection; naive cells were then positively selected on CD45RA, and the negative fraction formed the memory subset. Blood was obtained by leukapheresis, after which PBMCs were separated by Ficoll-Histopaque density gradient centrifugation and cryopreserved in liquid nitrogen vapor phase. Purity and quantity of every magnetically sorted T cell population were checked by analytical flow cytometry. From each sorted fraction, genomic DNA was isolated and quantified by UV absorbance on a Nanodrop 2000c. From the germline V gene, CDR1 is ENHRY and CDR2 is SYGVKD. V loses 4 bases at its end and J loses 6 bases; junction bases beyond the gene matches: 9. There are 15 amino acids in the CDR3, from cysteine to phenylalanine inclusive. Only the CDR3 DNA stays, 45 bases, in frame from base 1.

The receptor chain draws on TRBV10-3 and TRBJ2-7, and TRBD2 aligns with 10 junction nucleotides. This receptor was obtained from a young man in good health. Material: naive CD4+ T cells sorted from blood. The cell subset or site tag for this specimen amounts to: CD45RA+ positively selected. The bases are TGTGCCATCAGTGGATCTAGCGGGAGTACAGGCGAGCAGTACTTC. This yields the protein CAISGSSGSTGEQYF.